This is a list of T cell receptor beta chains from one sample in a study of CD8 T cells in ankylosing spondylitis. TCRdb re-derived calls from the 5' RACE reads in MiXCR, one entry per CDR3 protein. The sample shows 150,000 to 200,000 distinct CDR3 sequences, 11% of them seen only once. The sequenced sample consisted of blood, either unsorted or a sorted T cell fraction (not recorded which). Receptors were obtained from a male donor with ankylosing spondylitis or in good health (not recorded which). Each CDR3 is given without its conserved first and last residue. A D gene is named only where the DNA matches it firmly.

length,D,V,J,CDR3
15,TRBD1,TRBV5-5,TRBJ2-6,ASRNTGGLSGANVLT
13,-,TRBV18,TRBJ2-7,ASSRQPTSSYEQY
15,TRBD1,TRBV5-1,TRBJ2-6,ASSHGQGGSGANVLT
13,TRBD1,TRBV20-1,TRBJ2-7,SARSWTGGGNEQY
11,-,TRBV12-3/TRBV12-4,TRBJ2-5,ASRRTGEETQY
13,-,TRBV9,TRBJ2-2,ASSVRLDNTGELF
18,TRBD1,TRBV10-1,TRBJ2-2,ASSEGRPGQGALVSGELF
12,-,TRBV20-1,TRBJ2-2,SAPSGTNTGELF
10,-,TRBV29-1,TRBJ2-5,SLQGQQETQY
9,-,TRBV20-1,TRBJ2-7,SAGSVREQY
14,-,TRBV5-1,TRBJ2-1,ASSLAGGRVYNEQF
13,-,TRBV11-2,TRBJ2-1,ASSLGRETYNEQF
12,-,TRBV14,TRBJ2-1,ASSQGFRGNEQF
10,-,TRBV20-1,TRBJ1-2,SAQQDYYGYT
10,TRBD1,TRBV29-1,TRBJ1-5,SAGTGGQPQH
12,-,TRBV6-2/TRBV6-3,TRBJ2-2,ASIMGLTTGELF
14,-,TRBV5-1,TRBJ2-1,ASSLQQGSSYNEQF